This T cell receptor (beta chain) came from a study of early T cells in non-severe SARS-CoV-2 infection. About the study: Unsorted whole blood bulk RNA was sequenced, with unpaired chains.

This clonotype has ten or more counts. Antigen unknown. J was trimmed by 5 bases and V by 6 bases; bases with no gene match: 4. The CDR3 length is 13 residues. From germline, CDR1 is DFQATT and CDR2 SNEGSKA (reference sequence). Individual cDNA molecules were tagged with unique molecular identifiers, the study reported. TCRdb redid the calling of the 5' RACE reads with MiXCR, one entry per CDR3 protein. In the table there are tens of thousands of distinct CDR3 sequences, 5.5% to 7.5% of which are singletons. Study observations and caveats: Private and CD4 specificities were missed by VDJdb matching, skewed to anti-spike CD8.

J is TRBJ1-6 and V is TRBV20-1; TRBD1 matches at 7 bases. The clonotype originates from an adult who was a healthcare worker with PCR-confirmed SARS-CoV-2 infection or an uninfected control (not recorded which). Sequencing input: whole blood. The CDR3 region is CSAAGQDNSPLHF. The CDR3 coding sequence is TGCAGTGCGGCCGGACAGGATAATTCACCCCTCCACTTT.